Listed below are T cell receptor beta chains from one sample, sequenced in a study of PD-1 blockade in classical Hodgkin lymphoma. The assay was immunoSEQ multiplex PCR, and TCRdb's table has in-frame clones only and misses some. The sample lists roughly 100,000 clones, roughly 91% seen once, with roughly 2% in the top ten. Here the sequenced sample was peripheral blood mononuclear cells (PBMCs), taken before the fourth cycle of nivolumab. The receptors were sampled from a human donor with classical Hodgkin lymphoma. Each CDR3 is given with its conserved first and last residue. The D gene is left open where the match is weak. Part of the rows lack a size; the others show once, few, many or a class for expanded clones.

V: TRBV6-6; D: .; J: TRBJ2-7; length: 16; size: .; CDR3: CASGTTTQPKVYEQYF; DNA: TGTGCCAGCGGAACCACAACCCAGCCCAAGGTCTACGAGCAGTACTTC
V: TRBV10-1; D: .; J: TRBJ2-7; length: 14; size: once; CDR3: CASSETGGQPEQYF; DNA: TGCGCCAGCAGTGAGACGGGGGGACAGCCCGAGCAGTACTTC
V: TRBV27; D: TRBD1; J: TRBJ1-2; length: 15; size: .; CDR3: CASRRPGQGTYGYTF; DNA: TGTGCCAGCAGACGCCCGGGACAGGGCACCTATGGCTACACCTTC
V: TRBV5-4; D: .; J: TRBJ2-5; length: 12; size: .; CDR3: CASSLGVETQYF; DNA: TGTGCCAGCTCCCTAGGGGTGGAGACCCAGTACTTC
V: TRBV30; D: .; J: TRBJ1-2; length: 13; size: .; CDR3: CAGPQGRSDGYTF; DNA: TGTGCCGGACCCCAGGGGCGCTCCGATGGCTACACCTTC
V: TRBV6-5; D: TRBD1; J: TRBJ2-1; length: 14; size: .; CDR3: CASRLGTGVNEQFF; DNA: TGTGCCAGCAGGCTCGGGACAGGGGTTAATGAGCAGTTCTTC
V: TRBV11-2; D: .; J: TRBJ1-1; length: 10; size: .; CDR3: CASSSEEAFF; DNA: TGTGCCAGCAGCTCTGAGGAAGCTTTCTTT
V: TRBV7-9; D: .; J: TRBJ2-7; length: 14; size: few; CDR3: CASSLLPTFYEQYF; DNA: TGTGCCAGCAGTTTGTTGCCAACTTTCTACGAGCAGTACTTC
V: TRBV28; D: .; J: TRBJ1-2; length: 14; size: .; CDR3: CASLHPLAPRGYTF; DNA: TGTGCCTCCCTACACCCCCTTGCGCCCCGTGGCTACACCTTC
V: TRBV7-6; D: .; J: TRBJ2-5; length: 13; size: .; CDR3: CASTTVGGETQYF; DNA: TGTGCCAGCACTACTGTTGGGGGGGAGACCCAGTACTTC
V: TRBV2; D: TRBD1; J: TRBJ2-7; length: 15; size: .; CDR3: CASRARTGGSYEQYF; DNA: TGTGCCAGCAGGGCACGGACAGGGGGCTCCTACGAGCAGTACTTC
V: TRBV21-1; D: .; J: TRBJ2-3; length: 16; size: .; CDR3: CASSNISGHSTDTQYF; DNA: TGTGCCAGCAGCAACATTAGCGGGCATAGCACAGATACGCAGTATTTT
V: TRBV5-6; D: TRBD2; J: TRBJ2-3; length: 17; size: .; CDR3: CASSPYRGGVGTDTQYF; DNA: TGTGCCAGCAGCCCCTATCGGGGGGGTGTAGGCACAGATACGCAGTATTTT
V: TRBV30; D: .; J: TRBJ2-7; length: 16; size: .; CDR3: CAWSVSVGAGAVEQYF; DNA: TGTGCCTGGAGTGTATCAGTGGGGGCGGGAGCTGTCGAGCAGTACTTC
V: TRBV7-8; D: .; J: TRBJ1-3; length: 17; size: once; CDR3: CASSLLAWQGPGNTIYF; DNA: TGTGCCAGCAGCTTATTGGCATGGCAGGGGCCGGGAAACACCATATATTTT
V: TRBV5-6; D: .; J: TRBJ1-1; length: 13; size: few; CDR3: CASSLVRQDGAFF; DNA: TGTGCCAGCAGCTTGGTTCGGCAGGACGGGGCTTTCTTT
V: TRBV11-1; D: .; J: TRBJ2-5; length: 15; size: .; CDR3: CASSFLRGSQETQYF; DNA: TGTGCCAGCAGCTTCCTCCGGGGGAGCCAAGAGACCCAGTACTTC
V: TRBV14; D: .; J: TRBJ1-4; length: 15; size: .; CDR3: CASSQVRGLGEKLFF; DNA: TGTGCCAGCAGCCAAGTTCGTGGTCTTGGCGAAAAACTGTTTTTT
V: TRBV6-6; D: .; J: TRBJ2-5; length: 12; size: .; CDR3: CASSYAQETQYF; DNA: TGTGCCAGCAGTTACGCACAAGAGACCCAGTACTTC
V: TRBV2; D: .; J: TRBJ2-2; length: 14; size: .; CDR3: CASTVGRNTGELFF; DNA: TGTGCCAGCACCGTAGGCAGAAACACCGGGGAGCTGTTTTTT
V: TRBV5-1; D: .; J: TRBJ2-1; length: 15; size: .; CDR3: CASRRHTGNYNEQFF; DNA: TGCGCCAGCAGACGACATACCGGGAACTACAATGAGCAGTTCTTC
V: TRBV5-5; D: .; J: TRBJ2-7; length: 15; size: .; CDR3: CASSPTGTPGYEQYF; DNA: TGTGCCAGCAGCCCGACCGGGACCCCTGGTTACGAGCAGTACTTC
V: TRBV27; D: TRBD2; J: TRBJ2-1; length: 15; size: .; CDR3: CASTLATSGDGTQFF; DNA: TGTGCCAGCACCCTAGCGACTAGCGGGGACGGGACACAGTTCTTC
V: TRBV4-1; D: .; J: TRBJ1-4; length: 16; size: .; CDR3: CASSPTGFGGNEKLFF; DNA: TGCGCCAGCAGCCCTACAGGATTTGGTGGTAATGAAAAACTGTTTTTT
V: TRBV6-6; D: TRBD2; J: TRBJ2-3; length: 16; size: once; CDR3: CASSGSGRALRDTQYF; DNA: TGTGCCAGCAGCGGAAGCGGGAGGGCCCTCCGAGATACGCAGTATTTT
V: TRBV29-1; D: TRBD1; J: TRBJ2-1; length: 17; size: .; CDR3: CSVEDRGFRGSLYEQFF; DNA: TGCAGCGTTGAAGATCGGGGTTTCAGGGGGAGCCTGTATGAGCAGTTCTTC
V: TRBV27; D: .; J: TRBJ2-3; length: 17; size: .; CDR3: CASSLSPQGPGTDTQYF; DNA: TGTGCCAGCAGTTTATCTCCACAGGGCCCTGGCACAGATACGCAGTATTTT
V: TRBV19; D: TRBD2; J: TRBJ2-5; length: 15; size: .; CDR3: CASSIGGSPQETQYF; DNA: TGTGCCAGTAGTATTGGCGGGAGTCCCCAAGAGACCCAGTACTTC
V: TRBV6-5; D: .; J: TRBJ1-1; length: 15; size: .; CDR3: CASRYNAGSNTEAFF; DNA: TGTGCCAGCAGGTACAATGCGGGTTCGAACACTGAAGCTTTCTTT
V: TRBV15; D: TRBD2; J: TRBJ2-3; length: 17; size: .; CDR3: CATSRTPGLAIGDTQYF; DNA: TGTGCCACCAGCAGAACCCCGGGACTAGCGATAGGAGATACGCAGTATTTT
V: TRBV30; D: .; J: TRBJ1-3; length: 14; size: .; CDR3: CACQRLISGNTIYF; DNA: TGTGCCTGCCAGCGGCTGATCTCTGGAAACACCATATATTTT
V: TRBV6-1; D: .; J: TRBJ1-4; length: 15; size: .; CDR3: CASLPLGGAYEKLFF; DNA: TGTGCCAGCCTACCCCTCGGGGGCGCGTATGAAAAACTGTTTTTT
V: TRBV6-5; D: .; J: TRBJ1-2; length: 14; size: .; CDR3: CASSRHPQNYGYTF; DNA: TGTGCCAGCAGCCGACATCCACAGAACTATGGCTACACCTTC
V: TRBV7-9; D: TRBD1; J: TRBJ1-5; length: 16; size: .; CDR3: CASSQGSGTGYQPQHF; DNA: TGTGCCAGCAGCCAGGGGTCGGGGACAGGGTATCAGCCCCAGCATTTT
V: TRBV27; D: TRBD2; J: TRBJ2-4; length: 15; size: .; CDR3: CASSFGGSAKNIQYF; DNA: TGTGCCAGCAGTTTCGGCGGGAGTGCCAAAAACATTCAGTACTTC
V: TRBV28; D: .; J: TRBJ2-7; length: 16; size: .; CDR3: CASSSPSETQTYEQYF; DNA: TGTGCCAGCAGTTCCCCGAGCGAGACGCAAACGTACGAGCAGTACTTC
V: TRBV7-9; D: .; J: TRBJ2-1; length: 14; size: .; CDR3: CASSSPGNLVGQFF; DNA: TGTGCCAGCAGCTCTCCGGGGAACCTTGTAGGGCAGTTCTTC
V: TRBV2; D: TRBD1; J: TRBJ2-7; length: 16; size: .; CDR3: CASSEALQGAFSEQYF; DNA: TGTGCCAGCAGTGAAGCGCTTCAGGGGGCTTTCTCCGAGCAGTACTTC
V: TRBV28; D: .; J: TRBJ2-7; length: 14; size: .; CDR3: CASSLRGTSYEQYF; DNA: TGTGCCAGCAGTTTACGGGGGACATCCTACGAGCAGTACTTC
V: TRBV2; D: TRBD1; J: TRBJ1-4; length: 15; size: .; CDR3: CASSNPGTGAEKLFF; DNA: TGTGCCAGCAGTAACCCGGGGACAGGGGCTGAAAAACTGTTTTTT